These 17 T cell receptor beta chains came from one sample sequenced in a study of CD4 T cells in relation to SARS-CoV-2 and coronaviruses. Their antigens are not known. Profiling relied on immunoSEQ multiplex PCR, and the TCRdb table lists in-frame clones only, not all of them. There are 16,000 or so clones in the sample; around four fifths occur only once, and about 40% lies in the top ten. CD4+ T cells from unexposed donors were obtained before the COVID-19 pandemic (2011-2018). After about 10 days of culture, CD4+ T cells were isolated. The specimen was CD4+ T cells from PBMCs, cultured in vitro. Every receptor here comes from a human donor in good health.

The V gene is TRBV30, the J gene TRBJ1-3, with D possibly TRBD1 on 6 matching bases. This CDR3 is built from 15 residues. Germline V gene sequence: CDR1 GTSNPN, CDR2 SVGIG (reference sequence). Trimming stripped 0 bases from V and 3 bases from J, with 12 bases between. The chain's CDR3 is CAWSVTGGFGNTIYF. For the CDR3, the DNA is TGTGCCTGGAGTGTAACCGGGGGCTTTGGAAACACCATATATTTT.

The rearrangement links TRBV7-9 to TRBJ2-5, with TRBD2 as a possible D gene (5 bases). The CDR3 extends over 14 amino acids. Trimming took 5 bases from V and 3 from J, leaving 13 bases between them. From germline, CDR1 is SEHNR and CDR2 FQNEAQ (reference sequence). CDR3 region: CASSQTNAKETQYF. The CDR3, as DNA: TGTGCCAGCAGCCAGACTAACGCGAAAGAGACCCAGTACTTC. The whole variable domain, filled in from reference TRBV7-9 and TRBJ2-5, reads DTGVSQNPRHKITKRGQNVTFRCDPISEHNRLYWYRQTLGQGPEFLTYFQNEAQLEKSRLLSDRFSAERPKGSFSTLEIQRTEQGDSAMYLCASSQTNAKETQYFGPGTRLLVL.

The chain carries TRBV6-4 and TRBJ2-1; 12 bases are shared with TRBD2. CDR1 and CDR2 (germline): MRHNA, SNTAGT. V lost 4 bases, J lost 4 bases, and 2 bases stayed unmatched. The CDR3 spans 15 residues. The CDR3 DNA reads as TGTGCCAGCAGTGGAGGGACTAGCGGGTACAATGAGCAGTTCTTC. Translated: CASSGGTSGYNEQFF.

This chain uses TRBV5-5 with TRBJ1-1; possible D gene TRBD1, 5 bases. V lost 4 bases and J lost 1, with 14 bases in between. CDR3 length: 15 residues. Germline lookup yields CDR1 SGHKS and CDR2 YYEKEE (reference sequence). DNA for the CDR3: TGTGCCAGCAGCCGGGGGGGACGGACGAACACTGAAGCTTTCTTT. Its protein product is CASSRGGRTNTEAFF.

The rearrangement joins TRBV20-1 to TRBJ2-1, with 7 bases matching TRBD2. Germline CDR1 reads DFQATT; CDR2 reads SNEGSKA (reference sequence). V lost 3 bases to trimming and J lost 7 bases; unmatched junction nucleotides: 6. The CDR3 loop spans 13 amino acids. The CDR3 loop is CSASAGVVNEQFF. Written as DNA, the CDR3 is TGCAGTGCTAGTGCGGGAGTGGTAAATGAGCAGTTCTTC.

V is TRBV25-1 and J is TRBJ2-5; possibly TRBD2 for D (7 bases). This CDR3 is built from 17 residues. Germline V gene lookup returns CDR1 MGHDK and CDR2 SYGVNS. The V end was cut by 2 bases, the J end by 4 bases, with 20 bases between. In nucleotides, the CDR3 is TGTGCCAGCAGTGAAGGTGGGGGGGGCGGGTGGCGAGAGACCCAGTACTTC. Its protein product is CASSEGGGGGWRETQYF.

The rearrangement uses TRBV5-4 and TRBJ2-1, with unresolved D. The CDR3 has 13 amino acids. V was trimmed by 0 bases and J by 8 bases, leaving 9 bases between them. Per germline, CDR1 SGHNT and CDR2 YYREEE (reference sequence). CDR3 region: CASSLAPEYEQFF. CDR3 DNA: TGTGCCAGCAGCTTGGCCCCAGAGTATGAGCAGTTCTTC.

This clone was counted once. The V and J genes are TRBV6-5 and TRBJ1-5; D remains unclear. Looked up from germline, CDR1 is MNHEY and CDR2 is SVGAGI. This CDR3 has 14 amino acids. Trimming left V 8 bases short and J 2 bases short, with 13 bases between. As DNA, the CDR3 is TGTGCCAGCCAGACCCCCAGCGGCAATCAGCCCCAGCATTTT. Residues: CASQTPSGNQPQHF.

The chain combines TRBV11-3 with TRBJ2-3; maybe TRBD2 (8 bases). Trimming removed 5 bases from V and 4 bases from J, with 16 bases in between. CDR1 and CDR2 (germline): SGHNT, YENEEA. There are 15 residues in the CDR3. CDR3 region: CASSPPGGGPDTQYF. As DNA, the CDR3 is TGTGCCAGCAGCCCCCCGGGAGGGGGCCCAGATACGCAGTATTTT.

The chain uses TRBV7-2 and TRBJ1-4; D not certain. The length of the CDR3 is 15 residues. Germline assignment: CDR1 SGHTA and CDR2 FQGNSA. V was cut by 1 base and J by 8 bases, with 14 bases left in between. As DNA, the CDR3 is TGTGCCAGCAGCTTAGGGCAACGAACGAGGGAAAAACTGTTTTTT. Its translation: CASSLGQRTREKLFF.

The chain has TRBV3-1 (or the pseudogene TRBV3-2) and TRBJ1-2; D is possibly TRBD1 (5 bases). The germline gives CDR1 LGHDT, CDR2 YNNKEL (reference sequence). Trimming left V 0 bases short and J 6 bases short, with 11 bases between. This CDR3 is built from 14 residues. The CDR3 reads CASSQDGQGDGYTF. CDR3 nucleotide sequence: TGTGCCAGCAGCCAAGACGGGCAGGGTGATGGCTACACCTTC.

This clone was picked up one time. The chain recombines TRBV18 with TRBJ2-5; 14 positions agree with TRBD2. The CDR3 consists of 16 residues. Germline loops: CDR1 KGHSH, CDR2 LQKENI. The J segment lost 4 bases and the V segment lost 3 bases, leaving 4 bases of the junction unmatched. The CDR3 here is CASSPTSGRAGETQYF. Written as DNA, the CDR3 is TGTGCCAGCTCACCGACTAGCGGGAGGGCCGGAGAGACCCAGTACTTC.

As regards this clone: The sample has other DNA sequences that encode this CDR3 too. This chain uses TRBV19 with TRBJ2-5; 8 positions match TRBD2. Germline V gives CDR1 LNHDA, CDR2 SQIVND (reference sequence). With 4 bases clipped from V and 5 bases from J, the junction kept 3 bases outside the gene matches. The CDR3 extends over 13 amino acids. The CDR3 DNA reads as TGTGCCAGTAGTAGTCGGGGGGGCGAGACCCAGTACTTC. It yields the protein CASSSRGGETQYF.

This clone was detected a few times. The V gene is TRBV7-9, the J gene TRBJ1-1; unclear D gene. The length of the CDR3 is 11 residues. The V gene lost 8 bases and the J gene lost 6 bases, with 10 bases spanning the gap. Germline V gene data show CDR1 as SEHNR and CDR2 as FQNEAQ (reference sequence). The CDR3 loop is CASDKVPEAFF. The CDR3 coding sequence is TGTGCCAGCGATAAAGTTCCTGAAGCTTTCTTT.

This sequence joins TRBV24-1 and TRBJ2-2; D tentatively reads TRBD1 or TRBD2 (5 bases each). The CDR3 is made up of 16 amino acids. Per germline, CDR1 KGHDR and CDR2 SFDVKD. Trimming stripped 4 bases from V and 4 bases from J, with 15 bases between. The CDR3 sequence is CATSDLTVAGTGELFF. CDR3 nucleotide sequence: TGTGCCACCAGTGACTTGACAGTTGCGGGCACCGGGGAGCTGTTTTTT.

The rearrangement joins TRBV5-4 to TRBJ1-4, with D possibly being TRBD1 (6 bases). CDR1 and CDR2 (germline): SGHNT, YYREEE (reference sequence). V was clipped by 2 bases and J by 7 bases, with 15 bases between them. This CDR3 is 15 amino acids long. The CDR3 DNA sequence: TGTGCCAGCAGCTTAGCGGGGGCGATTGGTGAAAAACTGTTTTTT. Translated, it gives CASSLAGAIGEKLFF.

V is TRBV19 and J is TRBJ2-7; 8 bases align to TRBD1. Looked up from germline, CDR1 is LNHDA and CDR2 is SQIVND (reference sequence). Trimming removed 7 bases from V and 0 bases from J; junction bases left unmatched: 2. The CDR3 covers 13 residues. This CDR3 is CASTGGYSYEQYF. CDR3 coding DNA: TGTGCCAGTACAGGGGGCTACTCCTACGAGCAGTACTTC. The full variable domain, in which reference TRBV19 and TRBJ2-7 provide the parts outside the CDR3, is DGGITQSPKYLFRKEGQNVTLSCEQNLNHDAMYWYRQDPGQGLRLIYYSQIVNDFQKGDIAEGYSVSREKKESFPLTVTSAQKNPTAFYLCASTGGYSYEQYFGPGTRLTVT.